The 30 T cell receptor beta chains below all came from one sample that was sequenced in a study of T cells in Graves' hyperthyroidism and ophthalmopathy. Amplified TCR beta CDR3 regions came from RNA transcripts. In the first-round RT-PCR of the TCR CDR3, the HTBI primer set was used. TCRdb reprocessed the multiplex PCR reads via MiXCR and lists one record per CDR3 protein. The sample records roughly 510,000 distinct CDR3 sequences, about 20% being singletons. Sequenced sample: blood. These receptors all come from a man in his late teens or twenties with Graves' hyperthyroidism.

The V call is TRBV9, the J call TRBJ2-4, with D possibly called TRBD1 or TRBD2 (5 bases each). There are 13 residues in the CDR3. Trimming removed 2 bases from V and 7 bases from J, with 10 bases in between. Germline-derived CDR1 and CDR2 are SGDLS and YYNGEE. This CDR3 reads CASSVGTSNIQYF. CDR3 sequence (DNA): TGTGCCAGCAGCGTCGGGACCTCTAACATTCAGTACTTC.

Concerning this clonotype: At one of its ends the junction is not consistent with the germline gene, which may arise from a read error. DNA for the CDR3: TGTGCCAGCTGGGGCAACTATGGCTACAGCTTC. Protein: CASWGNYGYSF. V gene TRBV6-1 combines with J gene TRBJ1-2; tentative D call: TRBD1 (5 bases). The CDR3 runs to 11 residues. The germline CDR1 and CDR2 sequences are MNHNS and SASEGT.

The DNA for the CDR3 is TGTGCCATCAGTGAGGACAGGGGAAGATTCTATGGCTACACCTTC. Protein: CAISEDRGRFYGYTF. This chain links TRBV10-3 with TRBJ1-2; 8 bases map to TRBD1. This CDR3 comprises 15 residues. V was clipped by 2 bases and J by 4 bases; unmatched bases: 6. Germline values: CDR1 ENHRY, CDR2 SYGVKD.

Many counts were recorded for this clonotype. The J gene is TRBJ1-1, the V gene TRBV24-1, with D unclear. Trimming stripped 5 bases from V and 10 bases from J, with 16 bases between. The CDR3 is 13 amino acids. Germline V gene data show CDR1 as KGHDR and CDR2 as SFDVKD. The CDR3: CATSGGVGLGAFF. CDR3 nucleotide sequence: TGTGCCACCAGTGGAGGAGTCGGCCTTGGAGCTTTCTTT.

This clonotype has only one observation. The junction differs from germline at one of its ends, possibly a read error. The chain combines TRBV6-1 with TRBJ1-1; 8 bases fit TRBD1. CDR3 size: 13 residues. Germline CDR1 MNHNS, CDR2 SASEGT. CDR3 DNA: TGTGCCAGCAGTGGGACAGGGTTCACTGAGGCTTTCTTT. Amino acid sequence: CASSGTGFTEAFF.

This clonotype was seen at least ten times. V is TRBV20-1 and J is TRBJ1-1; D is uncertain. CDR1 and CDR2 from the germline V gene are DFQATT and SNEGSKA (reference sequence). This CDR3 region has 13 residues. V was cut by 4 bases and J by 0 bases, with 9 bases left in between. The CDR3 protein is CSAKAQMNTEAFF. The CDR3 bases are TGCAGTGCTAAGGCCCAAATGAACACTGAAGCTTTCTTT.

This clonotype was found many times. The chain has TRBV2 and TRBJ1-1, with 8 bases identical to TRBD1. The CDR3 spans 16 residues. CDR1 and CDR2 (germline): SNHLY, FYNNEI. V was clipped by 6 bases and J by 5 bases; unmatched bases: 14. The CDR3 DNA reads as TGTGCCAGCAGAAAGGACAGCCCTGGGACAGGAACTGAAGCTTTCTTT. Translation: CASRKDSPGTGTEAFF.

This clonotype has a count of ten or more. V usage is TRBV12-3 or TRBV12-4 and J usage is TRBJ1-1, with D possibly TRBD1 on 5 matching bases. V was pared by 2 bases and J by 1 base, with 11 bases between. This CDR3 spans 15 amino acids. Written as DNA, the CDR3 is TGTGCCAGCAGTTTATCGGCCACAGGGAACACTGAAGCTTTCTTT. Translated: CASSLSATGNTEAFF.

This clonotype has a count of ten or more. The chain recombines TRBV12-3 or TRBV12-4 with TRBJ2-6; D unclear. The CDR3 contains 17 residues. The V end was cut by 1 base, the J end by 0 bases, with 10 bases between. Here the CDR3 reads CASSLGSMSSGANVLTF. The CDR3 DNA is TGTGCCAGCAGTTTAGGGTCCATGAGCTCTGGGGCCAACGTCCTGACTTTC.

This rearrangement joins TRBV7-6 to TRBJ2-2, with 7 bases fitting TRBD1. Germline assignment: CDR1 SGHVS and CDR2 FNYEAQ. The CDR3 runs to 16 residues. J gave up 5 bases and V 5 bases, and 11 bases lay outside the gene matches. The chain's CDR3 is CASSLRQGRGTGELFF. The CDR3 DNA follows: TGTGCCAGCAGCCTTCGACAGGGACGTGGAACCGGGGAGCTGTTTTTT.

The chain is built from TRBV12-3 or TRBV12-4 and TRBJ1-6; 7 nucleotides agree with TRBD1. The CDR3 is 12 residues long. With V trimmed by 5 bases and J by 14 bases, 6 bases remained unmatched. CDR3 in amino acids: CASSPRDRTLHF. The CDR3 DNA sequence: TGTGCCAGCAGTCCCCGGGACAGAACCCTCCACTTT.

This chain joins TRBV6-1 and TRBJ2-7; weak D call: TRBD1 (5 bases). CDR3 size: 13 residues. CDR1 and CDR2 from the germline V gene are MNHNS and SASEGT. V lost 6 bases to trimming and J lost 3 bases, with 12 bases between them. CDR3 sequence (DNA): TGTGCCAGCAGCCAGGGTTCACTCTACGAGCAGTACTTC. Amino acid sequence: CASSQGSLYEQYF.

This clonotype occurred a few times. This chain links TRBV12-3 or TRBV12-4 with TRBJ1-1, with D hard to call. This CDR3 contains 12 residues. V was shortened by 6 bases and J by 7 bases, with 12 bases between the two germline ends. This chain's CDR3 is CASRPSRGEAFF. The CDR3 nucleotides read TGTGCCAGCAGACCGTCTCGAGGTGAAGCTTTCTTT.

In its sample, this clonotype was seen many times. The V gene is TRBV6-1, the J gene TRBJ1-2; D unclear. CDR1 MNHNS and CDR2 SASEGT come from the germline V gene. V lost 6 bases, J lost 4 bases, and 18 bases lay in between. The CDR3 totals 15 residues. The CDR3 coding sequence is TGTGCCAGCAGCTCTTCGCCCGACCGCCGCTATGGCTACACCTTC. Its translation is CASSSSPDRRYGYTF.

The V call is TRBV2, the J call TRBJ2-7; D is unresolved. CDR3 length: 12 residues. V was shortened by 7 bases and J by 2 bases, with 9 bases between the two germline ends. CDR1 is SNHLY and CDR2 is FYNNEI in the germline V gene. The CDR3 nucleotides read TGTGCCAGCATTTACAGTACCTACGAGCAGTACTTC. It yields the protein CASIYSTYEQYF.

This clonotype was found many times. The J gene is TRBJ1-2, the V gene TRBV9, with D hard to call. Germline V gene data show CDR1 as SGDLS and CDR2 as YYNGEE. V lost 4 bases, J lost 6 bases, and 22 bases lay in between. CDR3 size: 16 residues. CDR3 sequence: CASSLTPAGVPDGYTF. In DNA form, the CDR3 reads TGTGCCAGCAGCTTAACCCCCGCCGGGGTCCCTGATGGCTACACCTTC.

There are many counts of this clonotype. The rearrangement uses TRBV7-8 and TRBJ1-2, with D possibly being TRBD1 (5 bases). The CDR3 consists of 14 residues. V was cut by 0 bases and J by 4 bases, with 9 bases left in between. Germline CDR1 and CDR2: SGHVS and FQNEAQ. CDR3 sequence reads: CASSLARTSYGYTF. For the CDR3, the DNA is TGTGCCAGCAGCTTAGCCCGGACAAGCTATGGCTACACCTTC. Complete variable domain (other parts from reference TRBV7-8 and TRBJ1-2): GAGVSQSPRYKVAKRGQDVALRCDPISGHVSLFWYQQALGQGPEFLTYFQNEAQLDKSGLPSDRFFAERPEGSVSTLKIQRTQQEDSAVYLCASSLARTSYGYTFGSGTRLTVV.

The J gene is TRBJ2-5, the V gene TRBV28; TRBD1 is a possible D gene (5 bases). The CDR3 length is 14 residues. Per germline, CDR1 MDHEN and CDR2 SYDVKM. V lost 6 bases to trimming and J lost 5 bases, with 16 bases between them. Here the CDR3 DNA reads TGTGCCAGCAGACAAAGGCGGACACATGAGACCCAGTACTTC. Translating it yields CASRQRRTHETQYF.

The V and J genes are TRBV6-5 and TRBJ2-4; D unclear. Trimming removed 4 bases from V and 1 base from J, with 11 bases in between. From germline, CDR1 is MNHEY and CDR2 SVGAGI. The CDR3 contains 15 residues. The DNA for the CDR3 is TGTGCCAGCAGTTCTCCGGTGGGGGCCAAAAACATTCAGTACTTC. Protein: CASSSPVGAKNIQYF.

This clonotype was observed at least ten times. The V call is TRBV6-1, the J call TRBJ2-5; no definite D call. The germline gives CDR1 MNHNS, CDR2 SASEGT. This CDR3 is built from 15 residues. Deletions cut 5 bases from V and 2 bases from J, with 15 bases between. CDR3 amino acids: CASSPRTGGQETQYF. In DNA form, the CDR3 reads TGTGCCAGCAGTCCGCGGACGGGTGGGCAAGAGACCCAGTACTTC.

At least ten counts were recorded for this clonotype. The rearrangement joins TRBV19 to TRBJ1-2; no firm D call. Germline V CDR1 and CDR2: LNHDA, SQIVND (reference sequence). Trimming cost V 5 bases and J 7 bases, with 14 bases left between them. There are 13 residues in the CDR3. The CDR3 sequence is CASSSQSWIGYTF. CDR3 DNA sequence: TGTGCCAGTAGTTCGCAGAGCTGGATTGGCTACACCTTC.

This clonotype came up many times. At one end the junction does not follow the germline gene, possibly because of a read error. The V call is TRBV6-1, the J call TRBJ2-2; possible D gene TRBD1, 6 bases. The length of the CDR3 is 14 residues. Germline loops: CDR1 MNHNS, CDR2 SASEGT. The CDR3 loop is CPSTTGPNTGELFF. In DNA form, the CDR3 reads TGTCCCAGCACCACAGGGCCAAACACCGGGGAGCTGTTTTTT.

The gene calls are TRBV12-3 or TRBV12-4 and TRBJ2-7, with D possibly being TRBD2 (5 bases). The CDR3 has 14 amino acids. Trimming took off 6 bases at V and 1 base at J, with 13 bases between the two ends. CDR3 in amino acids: CASSHGEGSYEQYF. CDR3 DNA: TGTGCCAGCAGCCACGGCGAGGGTTCCTACGAGCAGTACTTC.

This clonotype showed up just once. The CDR3 region is CASSWKRGPYEQYF. Here the CDR3 DNA reads TGTGCCAGCAGCTGGAAGCGGGGGCCCTACGAGCAGTACTTC. This chain uses TRBV5-6 with TRBJ2-7; 8 positions match TRBD2. Germline values: CDR1 SGHDT, CDR2 YYEEEE. The CDR3 contains 14 residues. V gave up 3 bases and J gave up 2 bases; unmatched junction bases: 4.

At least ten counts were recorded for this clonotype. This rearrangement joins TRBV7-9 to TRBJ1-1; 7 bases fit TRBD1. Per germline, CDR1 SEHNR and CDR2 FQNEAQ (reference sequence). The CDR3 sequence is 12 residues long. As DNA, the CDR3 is TGTACCCTGACAGGGACGAACACTGAAGCTTTCTTT. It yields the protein CTLTGTNTEAFF.

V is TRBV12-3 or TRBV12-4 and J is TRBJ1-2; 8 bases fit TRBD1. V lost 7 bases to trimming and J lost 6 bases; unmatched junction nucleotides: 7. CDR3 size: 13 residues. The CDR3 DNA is TGTGCCAGCACCCTGGACAGGGTTGATGGCTACACCTTC. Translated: CASTLDRVDGYTF.

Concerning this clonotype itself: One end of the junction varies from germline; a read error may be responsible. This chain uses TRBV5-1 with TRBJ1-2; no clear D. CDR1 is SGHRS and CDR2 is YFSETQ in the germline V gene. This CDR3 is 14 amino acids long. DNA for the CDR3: TGCGCCAGCAGCTTGAACTCCGGCGGCTATGGCCACACCTTC. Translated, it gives CASSLNSGGYGHTF.

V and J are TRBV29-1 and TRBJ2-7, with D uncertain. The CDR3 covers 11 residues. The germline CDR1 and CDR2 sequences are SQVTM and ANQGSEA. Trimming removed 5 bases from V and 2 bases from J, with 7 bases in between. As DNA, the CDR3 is TGCAGCGTTTATCGGGCCTACGAGCAGTACTTC. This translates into CSVYRAYEQYF.

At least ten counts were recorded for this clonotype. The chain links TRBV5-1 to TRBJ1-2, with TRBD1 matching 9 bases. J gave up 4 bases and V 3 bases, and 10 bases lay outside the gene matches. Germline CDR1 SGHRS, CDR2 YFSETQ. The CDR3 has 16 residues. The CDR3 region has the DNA TGCGCCAGCAGCTCGGGACAGGGAACACCATCCTATGGCTACACCTTC. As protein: CASSSGQGTPSYGYTF.

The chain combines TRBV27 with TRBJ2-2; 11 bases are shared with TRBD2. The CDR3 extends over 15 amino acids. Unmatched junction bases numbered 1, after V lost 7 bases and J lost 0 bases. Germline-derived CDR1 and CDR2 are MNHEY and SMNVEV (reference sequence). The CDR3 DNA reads TGTGCCAGCAAGGGACTAGCGGCGAACACCGGGGAGCTGTTTTTT. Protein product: CASKGLAANTGELFF.